The 21 T cell receptor beta chains reported below all come from one sample, sequenced in a study of T cell responses to AZD1222 COVID-19 vaccine. Measured with immunoSEQ multiplex PCR; TCRdb has only the in-frame clones, and not every one. The table has approximately 140,000 clones, roughly 90% seen once; the top ten hold roughly 3.1%. The specimen comprised peripheral blood, sampled on day 0 of AZD1222 vaccination. The receptors derive from an adult in good health.

The CDR3 reads CASSGWTGSYNSPLHF. DNA for the CDR3: TGTGCCAGCAGTGGGTGGACAGGTTCCTATAATTCACCCCTCCACTTT. This chain uses TRBV6-1 with TRBJ1-6; 7 bases agree with TRBD1. Germline CDR1 MNHNS, CDR2 SASEGT. V lost 4 bases and J lost 1; bases outside the gene matches: 4. The CDR3 extends over 16 amino acids.

V gene TRBV27 combines with J gene TRBJ2-1; the match to TRBD2 covers 7 bases. The CDR3 extends over 14 amino acids. Germline V CDR1 and CDR2: MNHEY, SMNVEV (reference sequence). Trimming cost V 1 base and J 9 bases; bases outside gene matches: 6. The CDR3 is CASSLFGSGGEQFF. The DNA of the CDR3 is TGTGCCAGCAGTTTATTCGGCTCGGGGGGTGAGCAGTTCTTC.

The V gene is TRBV6-5, the J gene TRBJ2-3; D uncertain. CDR1 MNHEY and CDR2 SVGAGI come from the germline V gene. This CDR3 is 14 amino acids long. The V end was cut by 6 bases, the J end by 4 bases, with 14 bases between. The CDR3 DNA reads as TGTGCCAGCAGGAGGAGCAAAAGGGCAGATACGCAGTATTTT. This gives the protein CASRRSKRADTQYF.

The chain joins TRBV19 to TRBJ1-3; D is perhaps TRBD1 (6 bases). The CDR3 has 18 residues. Germline CDR1 and CDR2: LNHDA and SQIVND (reference sequence). The V gene lost 7 bases and the J gene lost 0 bases, with 22 bases spanning the gap. CDR3 protein: CASTSTGPKDASGNTIYF. CDR3 DNA: TGTGCCAGTACCTCGACAGGCCCGAAAGACGCCTCTGGAAACACCATATATTTT.

The chain recombines TRBV19 with TRBJ2-1; 12 nucleotides line up with TRBD2. The CDR3 is 18 amino acids. Germline trimming cut 2 bases from V and 8 bases from J; bases unmatched to any gene: 13. The germline V gene encodes CDR1 LNHDA and CDR2 SQIVND (reference sequence). CDR3 protein: CASSIRTQTSGSRDEQFF. CDR3 nucleotides: TGTGCCAGTAGTATACGCACGCAGACTAGCGGGAGTAGGGATGAGCAGTTCTTC.

The genes are TRBV9 and TRBJ1-4; 7 nucleotides match TRBD1. V gave up 0 bases and J gave up 3 bases; unmatched junction bases: 2. The CDR3 loop spans 15 amino acids. The germline V gene has CDR1 SGDLS and CDR2 YYNGEE. This CDR3 is CASSVDGTANEKLFF. The CDR3 DNA sequence: TGTGCCAGCAGCGTAGACGGGACAGCTAATGAAAAACTGTTTTTT.

The gene calls are TRBV6-2 or TRBV6-3 and TRBJ2-6, with D hard to call. V lost 2 bases and J 0 bases, leaving 2 bases between the germline ends. Germline CDR1 MNHEY, CDR2 SVGEGT. This CDR3 contains 14 residues. The CDR3: CASSYSSGANVLTF. Written as DNA, the CDR3 is TGTGCCAGCAGTTACAGCTCTGGGGCCAACGTCCTGACTTTC.

The chain carries TRBV5-8 and TRBJ2-7; D is undetermined. Germline V lookup: CDR1 SGHTS, CDR2 YDEGEE. The CDR3 sequence is 13 residues long. Trimming pared 1 base from V and 6 bases from J, leaving 11 bases between. CDR3 in amino acids: CASSLKLISEQYF. The CDR3 bases are TGTGCCAGCAGCTTGAAGCTCATTAGCGAGCAGTACTTC.

This chain links TRBV27 with TRBJ2-3, with D tentatively TRBD2 (6 bases). V lost 4 bases and J lost 2, with 16 bases in between. From germline, CDR1 is MNHEY and CDR2 SMNVEV (reference sequence). This CDR3 region has 16 residues. CDR3 amino acids: CASSYTATSYTDTQYF. In nucleotides, the CDR3 is TGTGCCAGCAGTTATACGGCGACTAGTTACACAGATACGCAGTATTTT.

The chain carries TRBV30 and TRBJ1-6; 7 bases line up with TRBD1. This CDR3 has 14 residues. The junction had 4 bases not matched to a gene; V was cut back by 3 bases and J by 5 bases. From germline, CDR1 is GTSNPN and CDR2 SVGIG (reference sequence). The CDR3 region has the DNA TGTGCCTGGAGCGCCGGGACAGATAATTCACCCCTCCACTTT. Protein product: CAWSAGTDNSPLHF.

The chain carries TRBV11-3 and TRBJ2-1; D unclear. The CDR3 totals 15 residues. Germline CDR1 is SGHNT and CDR2 is YENEEA. Trimming left V 5 bases short and J 4 bases short, with 15 bases between. CDR3 sequence: CASSPAWGPYNEQFF. For the CDR3, the DNA is TGTGCCAGCAGCCCCGCCTGGGGTCCGTACAATGAGCAGTTCTTC.

This clone has a single count. The gene calls are TRBV6-5 and TRBJ1-1; tentatively, D is TRBD1 (6 bases). V lost 6 bases to trimming and J lost 0 bases, with 14 bases between them. Germline V gives CDR1 MNHEY, CDR2 SVGAGI. This CDR3 region has 15 residues. CDR3 in DNA: TGTGCCAGCAGGGGGGCTTTCCCTGTGAACACTGAAGCTTTCTTT. It codes for CASRGAFPVNTEAFF.

This clone is a singleton in its sample. V gene TRBV19 combines with J gene TRBJ1-1; 7 bases fit TRBD1. CDR3 size: 14 residues. The J segment lost 0 bases and the V segment lost 6 bases, leaving 4 bases of the junction unmatched. Germline CDR1 is LNHDA and CDR2 is SQIVND (reference sequence). The CDR3 reads CASSPGQLNTEAFF. In DNA, the CDR3 is TGTGCCAGTAGCCCGGGACAGTTGAACACTGAAGCTTTCTTT.

The chain uses TRBV28 and TRBJ2-5; 9 positions match TRBD2. CDR1 and CDR2 (germline): MDHEN, SYDVKM. This CDR3 contains 15 residues. The ends lost 2 bases at V and 4 bases at J; junction bases unmatched: 5. Here the CDR3 reads CASSLGGRAVETQYF. In DNA, the CDR3 is TGTGCCAGCAGTTTAGGCGGGAGGGCCGTAGAGACCCAGTACTTC.

The chain combines TRBV10-3 with TRBJ1-6; D is perhaps TRBD1 (5 bases). Trimming took off 0 bases at V and 14 bases at J, with 8 bases between the two ends. The CDR3 covers 12 residues. Germline V gene data show CDR1 as ENHRY and CDR2 as SYGVKD. In nucleotides, the CDR3 is TGTGCCATCAGTGAGTCGGGACTCTCCCTCCACTTT. It codes for CAISESGLSLHF.

This rearrangement joins TRBV19 to TRBJ1-4; 7 positions match TRBD1. Germline V gene data show CDR1 as LNHDA and CDR2 as SQIVND (reference sequence). This CDR3 is built from 14 residues. Unmatched junction bases numbered 7, after V lost 7 bases and J lost 5 bases. In DNA, the CDR3 is TGTGCCAGTACCCGGACAGGAGAAAATGAAAAACTGTTTTTT. Amino acids: CASTRTGENEKLFF.

The chain combines TRBV19 with TRBJ1-2; no clear D. V was shortened by 5 bases and J by 4 bases, with 5 bases between the two germline ends. CDR1 is LNHDA, CDR2 SQIVND, per germline (reference sequence). The CDR3 runs to 11 residues. CDR3 coding DNA: TGTGCCAGTAGTGTAACCTATGGCTACACCTTC. It translates to CASSVTYGYTF. The complete variable domain, with remaining parts taken from reference TRBV19 and TRBJ1-2, reads DGGITQSPKYLFRKEGQNVTLSCEQNLNHDAMYWYRQDPGQGLRLIYYSQIVNDFQKGDIAEGYSVSREKKESFPLTVTSAQKNPTAFYLCASSVTYGYTFGSGTRLTVV.

The chain couples TRBV7-2 to TRBJ1-6, with TRBD1 as a possible D gene (6 bases). The CDR3 loop spans 15 amino acids. V gave up 2 bases and J gave up 7 bases, with 12 bases separating them. Germline CDR1 is SGHTA and CDR2 is FQGNSA. CDR3 sequence (DNA): TGTGCCAGCAGCTTATCCAGGGGCGCGAATTCACCCCTCCACTTT. It specifies CASSLSRGANSPLHF. Combining the CDR3 with reference TRBV7-2 and TRBJ1-6 gives the whole variable domain GAGVSQSPSNKVTEKGKDVELRCDPISGHTALYWYRQSLGQGLEFLIYFQGNSAPDKSGLPSDRFSAERTGGSVSTLTIQRTQQEDSAVYLCASSLSRGANSPLHFGNGTRLTVT.

The chain combines TRBV7-9 with TRBJ2-7; D remains ambiguous. Trimming removed 11 bases at V and 6 bases at J, with 5 bases between. The CDR3 has 8 residues. Per germline, CDR1 SEHNR and CDR2 FQNEAQ (reference sequence). The CDR3 nucleotides read TGTGCCCTAGGCGAGCAGTACTTC. This encodes CALGEQYF.

This clone appeared a single time. The rearrangement links TRBV2 to TRBJ2-3, with D perhaps being TRBD1 or TRBD2 (6 bases each). Germline CDR1 reads SNHLY; CDR2 reads FYNNEI. This CDR3 has 12 amino acids. Trimming took off 6 bases at V and 6 bases at J, with 10 bases between the two ends. The CDR3 DNA follows: TGTGCCAGCAGAGTAGGGGGGGATACGCAGTATTTT. Protein: CASRVGGDTQYF.

This clone was counted a single time. V is TRBV6-5 and J is TRBJ1-5, with TRBD1 as a possible D gene (5 bases). The CDR3 consists of 15 residues. CDR1 is MNHEY, CDR2 SVGAGI, per germline. The ends were cut back, 6 bases at V and 9 bases at J, with 21 bases in the middle. CDR3 bases: TGTGCCAGCAGCGACTCTGGGGACCGGGTGGGGCCCCAGCATTTT. Encoded protein: CASSDSGDRVGPQHF.